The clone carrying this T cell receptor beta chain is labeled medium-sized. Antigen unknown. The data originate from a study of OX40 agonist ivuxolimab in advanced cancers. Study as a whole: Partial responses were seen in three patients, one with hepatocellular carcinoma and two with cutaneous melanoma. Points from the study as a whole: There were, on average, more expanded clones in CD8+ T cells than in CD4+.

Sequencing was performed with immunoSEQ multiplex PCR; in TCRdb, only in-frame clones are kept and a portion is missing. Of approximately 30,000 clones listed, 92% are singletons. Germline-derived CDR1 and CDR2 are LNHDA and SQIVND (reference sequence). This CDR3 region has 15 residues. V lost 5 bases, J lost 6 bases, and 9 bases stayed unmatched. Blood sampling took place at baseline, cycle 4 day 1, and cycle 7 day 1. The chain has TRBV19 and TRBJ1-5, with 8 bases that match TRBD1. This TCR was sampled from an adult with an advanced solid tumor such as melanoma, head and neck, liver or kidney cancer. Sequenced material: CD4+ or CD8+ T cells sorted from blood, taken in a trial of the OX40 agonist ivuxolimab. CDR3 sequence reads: CASSLDRDGFQPQHF. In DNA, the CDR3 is TGTGCCAGTAGTTTGGACAGGGATGGCTTTCAGCCCCAGCATTTT. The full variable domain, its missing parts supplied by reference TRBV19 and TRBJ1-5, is DGGITQSPKYLFRKEGQNVTLSCEQNLNHDAMYWYRQDPGQGLRLIYYSQIVNDFQKGDIAEGYSVSREKKESFPLTVTSAQKNPTAFYLCASSLDRDGFQPQHFGDGTRLSIL.